This TCR beta chain was sequenced during a study of CD8 T cells in Susac syndrome. When the RNA was reverse transcribed, random hexamers were used with an input of about 0.5 to 1 ug. From the immunoSEQ multiplex PCR reads, TCRdb called clonotypes with MiXCR, one entry per CDR3 protein. The sample carries around 160,000 distinct CDR3 sequences, around 94% recorded once. The T cells that were sequenced for TCR beta were CD8+ and CD4+ cells from blood. Treatment-naive patients with stable or active relapsing-remitting disease served as multiple sclerosis controls. TEMRA cells were enriched by FACS, while CD8+ and CD4+ T cells were obtained through a negative isolation that was performed magnetically. V lost 2 bases, J lost 1 base, and 5 bases lay in between. Germline CDR1 is SGHNT and CDR2 is YENEEA. The CDR3 contains 14 residues.

Sequenced material: CD4+ T cells from PBMCs. The rearrangement uses TRBV11-3 and TRBJ2-2; D uncertain. The clonotype originates from a human donor with multiple sclerosis. CDR3 nucleotide sequence: TGTGCCAGCAGCTTACCGGGGAACACCGGGGAGCTGTTTTTT. Translation gives CASSLPGNTGELFF.